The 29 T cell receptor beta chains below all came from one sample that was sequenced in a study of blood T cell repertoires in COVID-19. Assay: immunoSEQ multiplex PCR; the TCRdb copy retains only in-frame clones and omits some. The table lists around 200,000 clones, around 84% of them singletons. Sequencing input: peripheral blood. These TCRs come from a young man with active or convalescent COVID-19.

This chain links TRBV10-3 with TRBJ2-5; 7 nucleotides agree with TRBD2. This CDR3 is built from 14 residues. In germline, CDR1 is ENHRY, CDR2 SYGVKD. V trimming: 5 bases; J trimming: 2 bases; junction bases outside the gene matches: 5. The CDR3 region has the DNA TGTGCCATCAGTTCGAGGGGAGGGCAAGAGACCCAGTACTTC. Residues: CAISSRGGQETQYF.

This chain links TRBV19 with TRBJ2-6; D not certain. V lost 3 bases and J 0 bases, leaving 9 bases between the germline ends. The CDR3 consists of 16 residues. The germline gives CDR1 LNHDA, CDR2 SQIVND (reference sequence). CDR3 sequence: CASSIYSLSGANVLTF. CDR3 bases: TGTGCCAGTAGTATCTACAGCCTCTCTGGGGCCAACGTCCTGACTTTC.

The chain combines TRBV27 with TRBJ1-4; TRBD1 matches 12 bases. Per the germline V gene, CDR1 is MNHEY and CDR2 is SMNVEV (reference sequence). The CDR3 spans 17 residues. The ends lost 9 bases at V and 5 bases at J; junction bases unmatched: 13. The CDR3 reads CASQAGTGGAQNEKLFF. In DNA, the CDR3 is TGTGCCAGTCAGGCCGGGACAGGGGGCGCCCAGAATGAAAAACTGTTTTTT.

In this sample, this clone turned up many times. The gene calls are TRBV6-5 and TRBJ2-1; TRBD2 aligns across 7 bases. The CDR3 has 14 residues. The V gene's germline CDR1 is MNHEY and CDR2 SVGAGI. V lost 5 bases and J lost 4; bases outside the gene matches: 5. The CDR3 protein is CASSTHGGYNEQFF. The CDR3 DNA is TGTGCCAGCAGTACACACGGGGGGTACAATGAGCAGTTCTTC.

CDR3 DNA: TGTGCCAGCAGCCGGGGACAGGGACTTGCCTACGAGCAGTACTTC. Translating gives CASSRGQGLAYEQYF. This rearrangement joins TRBV14 to TRBJ2-7; 9 nucleotides match TRBD1. CDR1 SGHDN and CDR2 FVKESK come from the germline V gene. V lost 4 bases to trimming and J lost 2 bases; unmatched junction nucleotides: 6. This CDR3 region has 15 residues.

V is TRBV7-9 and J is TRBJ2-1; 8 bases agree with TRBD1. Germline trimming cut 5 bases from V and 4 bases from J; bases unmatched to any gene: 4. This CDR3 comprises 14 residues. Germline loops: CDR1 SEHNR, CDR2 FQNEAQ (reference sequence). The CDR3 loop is CASSEDRVYNEQFF. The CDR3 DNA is TGTGCCAGCAGCGAGGACAGGGTATACAATGAGCAGTTCTTC.

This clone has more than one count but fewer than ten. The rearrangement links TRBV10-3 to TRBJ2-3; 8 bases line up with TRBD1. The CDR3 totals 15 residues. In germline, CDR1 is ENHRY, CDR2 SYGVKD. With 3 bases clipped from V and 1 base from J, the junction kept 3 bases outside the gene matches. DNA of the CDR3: TGTGCCATCAGTGACCCGGGACAGGGCACAGATACGCAGTATTTT. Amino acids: CAISDPGQGTDTQYF.

The CDR3 nucleotides read TGTGCCAGCAGGACCACAGGGGCCGAAGCTTTCTTT. Protein sequence: CASRTTGAEAFF. The gene calls are TRBV27 and TRBJ1-1; 7 nucleotides line up with TRBD1. CDR1 MNHEY and CDR2 SMNVEV come from the germline V gene (reference sequence). Unmatched junction bases numbered 6, after V lost 6 bases and J lost 8 bases. CDR3 length equals 12 residues.

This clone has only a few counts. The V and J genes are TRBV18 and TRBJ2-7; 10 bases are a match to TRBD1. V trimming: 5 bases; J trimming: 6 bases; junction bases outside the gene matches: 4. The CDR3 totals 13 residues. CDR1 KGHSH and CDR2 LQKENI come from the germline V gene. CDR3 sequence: CASSERTGGEQYF. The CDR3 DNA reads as TGTGCCAGCTCAGAGCGGACAGGGGGCGAGCAGTACTTC.

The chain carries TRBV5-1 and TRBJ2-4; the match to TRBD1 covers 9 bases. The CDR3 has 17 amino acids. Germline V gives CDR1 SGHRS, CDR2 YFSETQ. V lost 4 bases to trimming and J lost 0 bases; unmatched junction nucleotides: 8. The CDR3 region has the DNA TGCGCCAGCAGCGCCAATACAGGGGGCGTAGCCAAAAACATTCAGTACTTC. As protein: CASSANTGGVAKNIQYF.

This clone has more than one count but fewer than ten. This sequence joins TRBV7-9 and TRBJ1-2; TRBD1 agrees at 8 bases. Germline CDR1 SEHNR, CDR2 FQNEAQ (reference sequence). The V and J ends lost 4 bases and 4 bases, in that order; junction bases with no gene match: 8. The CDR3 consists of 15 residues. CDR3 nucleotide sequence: TGTGCCAGCAGCTCTGGACAGGGCTTTGTCTATGGCTACACCTTC. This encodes CASSSGQGFVYGYTF. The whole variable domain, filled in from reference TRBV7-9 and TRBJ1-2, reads DTGVSQNPRHKITKRGQNVTFRCDPISEHNRLYWYRQTLGQGPEFLTYFQNEAQLEKSRLLSDRFSAERPKGSFSTLEIQRTEQGDSAMYLCASSSGQGFVYGYTFGSGTRLTVV.

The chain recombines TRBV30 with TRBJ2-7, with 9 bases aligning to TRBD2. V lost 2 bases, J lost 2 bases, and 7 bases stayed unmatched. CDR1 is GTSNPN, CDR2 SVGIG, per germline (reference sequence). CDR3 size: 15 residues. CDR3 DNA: TGTGCCTGGAGTAGCGCGGGAGGGAACCCCTACGAGCAGTACTTC. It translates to CAWSSAGGNPYEQYF.

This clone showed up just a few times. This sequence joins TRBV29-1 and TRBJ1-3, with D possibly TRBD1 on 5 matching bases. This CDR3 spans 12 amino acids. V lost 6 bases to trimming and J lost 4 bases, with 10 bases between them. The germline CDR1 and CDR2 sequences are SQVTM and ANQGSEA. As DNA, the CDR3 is TGCAGCGTCAGGGTTGACGGAAACACCATATATTTT. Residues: CSVRVDGNTIYF.

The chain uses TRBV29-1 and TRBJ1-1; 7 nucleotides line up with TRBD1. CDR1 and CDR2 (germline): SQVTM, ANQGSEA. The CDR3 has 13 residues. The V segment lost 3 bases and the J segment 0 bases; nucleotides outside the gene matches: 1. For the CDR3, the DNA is TGCAGCGTTGAGGGACAGATGAACACTGAAGCTTTCTTT. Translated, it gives CSVEGQMNTEAFF.

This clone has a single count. CDR3 amino acids: CASSAGTGVTGELFF. DNA for the CDR3: TGCGCCAGCAGTGCCGGGACAGGGGTCACCGGGGAGCTGTTTTTT. This sequence joins TRBV10-1 and TRBJ2-2, with 10 positions matching TRBD1. From germline, CDR1 is WNHNN and CDR2 SYGVQD (reference sequence). This CDR3 is 15 amino acids long. Trimming at V came to 4 bases and at J to 4 bases, leaving 3 bases not matched to a gene.

The CDR3 loop reads CVRSSMKTGREQYV. The DNA of the CDR3 is TGTGTCAGAAGCTCCATGAAGACAGGGCGCGAGCAGTACGTC. The chain recombines TRBV7-5 with TRBJ2-7; the listed D gene, TRBD1, was not tested against the DNA. TRBV7-5 is shown as a pseudogene. The CDR3 spans 14 residues.

CDR3 sequence: CASRRGTDTQYF. CDR3 coding DNA: TGTGCCAGCAGAAGGGGGACAGATACGCAGTATTTT. The chain links TRBV7-2 to TRBJ2-3, with a possible D match to TRBD1 (6 bases). Germline V lookup: CDR1 SGHTA, CDR2 FQGNSA. The CDR3 has 12 residues. V lost 6 bases to trimming and J lost 3 bases, with 7 bases between them.

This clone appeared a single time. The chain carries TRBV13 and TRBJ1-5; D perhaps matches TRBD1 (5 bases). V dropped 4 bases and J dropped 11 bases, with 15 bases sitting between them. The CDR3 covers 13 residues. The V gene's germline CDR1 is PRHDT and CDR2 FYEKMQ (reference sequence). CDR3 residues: CASSSRMQGAQHF. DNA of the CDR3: TGTGCCAGCAGCTCCAGGATGCAAGGGGCCCAGCATTTT.

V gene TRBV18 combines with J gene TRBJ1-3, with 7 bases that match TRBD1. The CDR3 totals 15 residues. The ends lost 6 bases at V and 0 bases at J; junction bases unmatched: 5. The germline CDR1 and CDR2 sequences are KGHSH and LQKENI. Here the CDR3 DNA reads TGTGCCAGCTCGCCGGGACAGACCTCTGGAAACACCATATATTTT. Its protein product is CASSPGQTSGNTIYF.

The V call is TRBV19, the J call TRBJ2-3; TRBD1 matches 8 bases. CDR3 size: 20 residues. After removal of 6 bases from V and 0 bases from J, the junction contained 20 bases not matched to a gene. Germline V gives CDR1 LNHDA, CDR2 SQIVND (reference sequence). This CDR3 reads CASRDGGWTGPPMSTDTQYF. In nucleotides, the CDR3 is TGTGCCAGTAGAGACGGGGGTTGGACAGGGCCCCCAATGAGCACAGATACGCAGTATTTT.

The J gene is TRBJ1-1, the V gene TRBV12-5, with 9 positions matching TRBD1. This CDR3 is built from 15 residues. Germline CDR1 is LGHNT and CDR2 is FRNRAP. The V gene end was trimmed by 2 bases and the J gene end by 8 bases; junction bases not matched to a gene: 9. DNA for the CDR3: TGTGCTAGTGGTTTGACCCGGACAGGGGCTGGCGAAGCTTTCTTT. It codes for CASGLTRTGAGEAFF.

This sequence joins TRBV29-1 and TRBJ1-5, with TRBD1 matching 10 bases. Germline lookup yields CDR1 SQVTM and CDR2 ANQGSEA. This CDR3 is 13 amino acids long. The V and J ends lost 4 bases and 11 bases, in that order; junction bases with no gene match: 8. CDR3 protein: CSVGGQGKGSQHF. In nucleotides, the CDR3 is TGCAGCGTTGGGGGACAGGGGAAAGGGTCCCAGCATTTT. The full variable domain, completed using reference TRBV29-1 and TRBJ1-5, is SAVISQKPSRDICQRGTSLTIQCQVDSQVTMMFWYRQQPGQSLTLIATANQGSEATYESGFVIDKFPISRPNLTFSTLTVSNMSPEDSSIYLCSVGGQGKGSQHFGDGTRLSIL.

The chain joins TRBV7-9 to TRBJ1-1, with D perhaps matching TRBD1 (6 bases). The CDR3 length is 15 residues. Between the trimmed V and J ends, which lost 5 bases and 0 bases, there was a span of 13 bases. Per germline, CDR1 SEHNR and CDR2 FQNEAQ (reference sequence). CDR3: CASSPRGSVNTEAFF. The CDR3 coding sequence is TGTGCCAGCAGCCCAAGGGGGTCGGTGAACACTGAAGCTTTCTTT.

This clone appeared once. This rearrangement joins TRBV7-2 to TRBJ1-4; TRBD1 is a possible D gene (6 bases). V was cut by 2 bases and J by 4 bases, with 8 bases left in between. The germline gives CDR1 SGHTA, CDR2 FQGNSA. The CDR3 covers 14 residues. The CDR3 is CASSLTGINEKLFF. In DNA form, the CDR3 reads TGTGCCAGCAGCTTAACAGGGATTAATGAAAAACTGTTTTTT.

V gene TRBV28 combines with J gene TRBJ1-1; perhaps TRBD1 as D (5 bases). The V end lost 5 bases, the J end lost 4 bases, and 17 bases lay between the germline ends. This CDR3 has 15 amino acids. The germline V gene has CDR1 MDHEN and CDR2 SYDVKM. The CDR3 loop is CASSPRKVGGTEAFF. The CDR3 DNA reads TGTGCCAGCAGTCCCCGTAAGGTCGGGGGCACTGAAGCTTTCTTT.

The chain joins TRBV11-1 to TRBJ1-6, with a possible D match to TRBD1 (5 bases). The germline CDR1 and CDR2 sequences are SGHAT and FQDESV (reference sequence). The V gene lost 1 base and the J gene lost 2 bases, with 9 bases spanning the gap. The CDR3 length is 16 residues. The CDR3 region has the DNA TGTGCCAGCAGCTTAGAGGGGAACCCCTATAATTCACCCCTCCACTTT. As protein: CASSLEGNPYNSPLHF.

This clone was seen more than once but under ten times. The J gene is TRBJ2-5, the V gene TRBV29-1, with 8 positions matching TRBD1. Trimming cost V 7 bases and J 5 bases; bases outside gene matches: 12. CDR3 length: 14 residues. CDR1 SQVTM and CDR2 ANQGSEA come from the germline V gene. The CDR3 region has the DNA TGCAGCGGAAGGGTGGACAGGGCGCGCGAGACCCAGTACTTC. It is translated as CSGRVDRARETQYF.

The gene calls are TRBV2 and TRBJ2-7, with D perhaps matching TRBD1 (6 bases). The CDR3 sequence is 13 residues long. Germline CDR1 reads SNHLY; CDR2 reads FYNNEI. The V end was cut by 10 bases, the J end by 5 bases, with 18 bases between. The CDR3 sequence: CANKLQGTHEQYF. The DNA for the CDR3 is TGTGCCAACAAACTACAGGGTACCCACGAGCAGTACTTC.

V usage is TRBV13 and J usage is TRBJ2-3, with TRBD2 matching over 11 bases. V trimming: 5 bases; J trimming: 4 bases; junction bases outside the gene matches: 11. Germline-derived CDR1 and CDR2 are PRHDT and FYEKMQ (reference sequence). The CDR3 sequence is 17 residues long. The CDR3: CASSGLAGGPSSDTQYF. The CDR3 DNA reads TGTGCCAGCAGCGGGTTAGCGGGGGGGCCTTCTTCAGATACGCAGTATTTT.